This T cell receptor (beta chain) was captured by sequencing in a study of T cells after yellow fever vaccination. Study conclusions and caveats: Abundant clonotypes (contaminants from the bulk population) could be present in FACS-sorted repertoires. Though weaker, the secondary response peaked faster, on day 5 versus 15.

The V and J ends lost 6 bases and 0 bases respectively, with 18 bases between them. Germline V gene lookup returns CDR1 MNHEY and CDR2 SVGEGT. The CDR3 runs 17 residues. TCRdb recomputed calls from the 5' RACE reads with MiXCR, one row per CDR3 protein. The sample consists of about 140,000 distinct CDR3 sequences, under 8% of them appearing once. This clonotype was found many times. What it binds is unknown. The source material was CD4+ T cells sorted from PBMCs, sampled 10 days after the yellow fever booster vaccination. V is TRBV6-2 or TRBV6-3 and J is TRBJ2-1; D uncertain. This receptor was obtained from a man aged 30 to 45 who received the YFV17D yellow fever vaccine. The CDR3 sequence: CASSTPRLGGSYNEQFF. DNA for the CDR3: TGTGCCAGCAGCACCCCGCGGTTAGGCGGCTCCTACAATGAGCAGTTCTTC.